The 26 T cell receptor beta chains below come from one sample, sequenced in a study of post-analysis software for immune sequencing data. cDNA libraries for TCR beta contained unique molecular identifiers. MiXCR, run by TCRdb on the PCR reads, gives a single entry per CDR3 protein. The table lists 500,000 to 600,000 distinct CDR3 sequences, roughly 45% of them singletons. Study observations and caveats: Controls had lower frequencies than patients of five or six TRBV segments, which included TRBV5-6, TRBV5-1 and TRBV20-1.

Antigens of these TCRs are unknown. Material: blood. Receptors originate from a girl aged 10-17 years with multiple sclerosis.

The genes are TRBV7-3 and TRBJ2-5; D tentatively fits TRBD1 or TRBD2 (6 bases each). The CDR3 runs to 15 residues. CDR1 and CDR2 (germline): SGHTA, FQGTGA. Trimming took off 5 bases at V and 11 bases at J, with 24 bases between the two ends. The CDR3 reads CASSQSGGGLNEQYF. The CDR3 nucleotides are TGTGCCAGCAGCCAGTCCGGGGGCGGCCTCAATGAGCAGTACTTC.

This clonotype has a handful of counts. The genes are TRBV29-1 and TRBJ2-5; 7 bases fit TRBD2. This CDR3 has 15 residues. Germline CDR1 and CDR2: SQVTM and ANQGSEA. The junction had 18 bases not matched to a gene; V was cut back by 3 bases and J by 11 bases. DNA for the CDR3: TGCAGCGTTGAGGGCGGGAGCCCCCCCCTCAATGAGCAGTACTTC. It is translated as CSVEGGSPPLNEQYF. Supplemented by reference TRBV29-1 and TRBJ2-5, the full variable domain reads SAVISQKPSRDICQRGTSLTIQCQVDSQVTMMFWYRQQPGQSLTLIATANQGSEATYESGFVIDKFPISRPNLTFSTLTVSNMSPEDSSIYLCSVEGGSPPLNEQYFGPGTRLLVL.

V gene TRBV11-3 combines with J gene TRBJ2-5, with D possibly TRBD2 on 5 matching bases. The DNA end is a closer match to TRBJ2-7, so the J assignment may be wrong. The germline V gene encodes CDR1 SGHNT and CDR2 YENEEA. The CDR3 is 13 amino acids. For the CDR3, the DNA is TGTGCCAGCAGCTTAGAGTCTCGGGGCGAGCAGTACTTC. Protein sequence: CASSLESRGEQYF.

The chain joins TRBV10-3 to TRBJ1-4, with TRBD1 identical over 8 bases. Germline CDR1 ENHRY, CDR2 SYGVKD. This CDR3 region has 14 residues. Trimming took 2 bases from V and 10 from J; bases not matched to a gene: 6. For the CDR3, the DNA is TGTGCCATCAGTGAGGCGGGACAGGAAGGAAAACTGTTTTTT. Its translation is CAISEAGQEGKLFF.

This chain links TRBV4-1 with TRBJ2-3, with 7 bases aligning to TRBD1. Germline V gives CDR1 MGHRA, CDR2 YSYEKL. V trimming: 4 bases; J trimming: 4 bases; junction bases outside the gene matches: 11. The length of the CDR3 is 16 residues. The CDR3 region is CASSPLGQESPDTQYF. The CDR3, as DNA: TGCGCCAGCAGCCCCCTCGGACAGGAGAGCCCAGATACGCAGTATTTT.

In DNA, the CDR3 is TGTGCCAGCAGCTTGGGGATTACACCTTACAATGAGCAGTTCTTC. Its protein product is CASSLGITPYNEQFF. The chain combines TRBV7-2 with TRBJ2-1; D not certain. Germline loops: CDR1 SGHTA, CDR2 FQGNSA. This CDR3 is 15 amino acids long. The V gene lost 3 bases and the J gene lost 4 bases, with 13 bases spanning the gap.

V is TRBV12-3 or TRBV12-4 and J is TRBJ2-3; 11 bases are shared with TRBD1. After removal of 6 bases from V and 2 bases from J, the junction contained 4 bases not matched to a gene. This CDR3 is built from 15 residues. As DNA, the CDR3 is TGTGCCAGCAGGGGACAGGGGGTTTCCACAGATACGCAGTATTTT. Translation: CASRGQGVSTDTQYF.

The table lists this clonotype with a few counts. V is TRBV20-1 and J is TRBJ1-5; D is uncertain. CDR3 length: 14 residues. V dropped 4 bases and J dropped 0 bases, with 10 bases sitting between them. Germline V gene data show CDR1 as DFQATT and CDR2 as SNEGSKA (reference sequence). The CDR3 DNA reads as TGCAGTGCTACGGGGTCCTATAGCAATCAGCCCCAGCATTTT. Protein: CSATGSYSNQPQHF.

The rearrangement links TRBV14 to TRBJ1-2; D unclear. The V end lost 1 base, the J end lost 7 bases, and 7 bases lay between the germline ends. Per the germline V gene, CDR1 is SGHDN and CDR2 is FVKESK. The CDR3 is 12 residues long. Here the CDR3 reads CASSQGEVGYTF. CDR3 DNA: TGTGCCAGCAGCCAAGGGGAAGTTGGCTACACCTTC.

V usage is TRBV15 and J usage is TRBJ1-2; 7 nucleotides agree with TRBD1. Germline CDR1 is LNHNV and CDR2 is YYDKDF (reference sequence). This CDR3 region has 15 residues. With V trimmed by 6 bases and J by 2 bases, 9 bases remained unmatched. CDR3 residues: CATRTGDFSNYGYTF. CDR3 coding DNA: TGTGCCACCAGAACAGGGGACTTTTCAAACTATGGCTACACCTTC.

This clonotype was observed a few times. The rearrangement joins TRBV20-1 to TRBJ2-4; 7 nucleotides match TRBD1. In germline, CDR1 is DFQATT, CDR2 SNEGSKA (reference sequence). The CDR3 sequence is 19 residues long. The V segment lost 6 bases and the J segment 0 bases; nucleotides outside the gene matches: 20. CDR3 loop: CSASLGGVSPKIAKNIQYF. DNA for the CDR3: TGCAGTGCAAGCCTAGGGGGCGTGAGTCCCAAGATAGCCAAAAACATTCAGTACTTC.

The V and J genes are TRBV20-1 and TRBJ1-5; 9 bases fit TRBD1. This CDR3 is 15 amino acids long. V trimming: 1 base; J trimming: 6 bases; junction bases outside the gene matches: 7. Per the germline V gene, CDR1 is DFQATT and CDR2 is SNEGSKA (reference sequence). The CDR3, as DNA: TGCAGTGCTAGAGGGGGGACAGGGTGGATTCAGCCCCAGCATTTT. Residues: CSARGGTGWIQPQHF.

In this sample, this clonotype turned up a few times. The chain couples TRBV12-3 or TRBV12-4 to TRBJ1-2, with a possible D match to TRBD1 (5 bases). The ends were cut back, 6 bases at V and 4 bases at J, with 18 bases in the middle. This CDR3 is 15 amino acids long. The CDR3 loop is CASRAGRRGGYGYTF. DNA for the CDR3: TGTGCCAGCAGGGCCGGACGGAGGGGTGGCTATGGCTACACCTTC.

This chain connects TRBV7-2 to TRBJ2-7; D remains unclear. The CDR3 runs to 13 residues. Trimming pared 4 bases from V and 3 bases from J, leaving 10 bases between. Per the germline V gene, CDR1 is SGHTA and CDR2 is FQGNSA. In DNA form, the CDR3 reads TGTGCCAGCAGCTCCCCTAAGAGCTACGAGCAGTACTTC. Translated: CASSSPKSYEQYF.

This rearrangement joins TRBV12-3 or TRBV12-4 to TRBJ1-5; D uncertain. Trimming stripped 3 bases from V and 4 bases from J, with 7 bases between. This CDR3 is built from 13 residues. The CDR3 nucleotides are TGTGCCAGCAGTTTGACCTATAATCAGCCCCAGCATTTT. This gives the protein CASSLTYNQPQHF.

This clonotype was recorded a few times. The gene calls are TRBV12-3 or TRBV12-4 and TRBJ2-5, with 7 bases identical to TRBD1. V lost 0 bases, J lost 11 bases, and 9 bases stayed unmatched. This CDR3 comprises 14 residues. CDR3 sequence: CASSLAYRGYEQYF. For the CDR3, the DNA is TGTGCCAGCAGTTTAGCGTACAGGGGCTATGAGCAGTACTTC.

The CDR3 DNA follows: TGCAGCGTTGAAGATCTAGGACAGAACTATGGCTACACCTTC. This encodes CSVEDLGQNYGYTF. The chain employs TRBV29-1 and TRBJ1-2; TRBD1 is a possible D gene (6 bases). The CDR3 covers 14 residues. Trimming cost V 0 bases and J 2 bases, with 10 bases left between them. The germline V gene encodes CDR1 SQVTM and CDR2 ANQGSEA. Using reference TRBV29-1 and TRBJ1-2 for the parts outside the CDR3, the full variable domain is SAVISQKPSRDICQRGTSLTIQCQVDSQVTMMFWYRQQPGQSLTLIATANQGSEATYESGFVIDKFPISRPNLTFSTLTVSNMSPEDSSIYLCSVEDLGQNYGYTFGSGTRLTVV.

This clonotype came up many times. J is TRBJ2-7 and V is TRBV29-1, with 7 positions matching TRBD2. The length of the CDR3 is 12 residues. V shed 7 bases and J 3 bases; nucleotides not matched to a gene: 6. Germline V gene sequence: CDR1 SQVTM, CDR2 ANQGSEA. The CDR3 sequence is CSAEGGRYEQYF. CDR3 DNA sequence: TGCAGCGCCGAGGGAGGGCGCTACGAGCAGTACTTC.

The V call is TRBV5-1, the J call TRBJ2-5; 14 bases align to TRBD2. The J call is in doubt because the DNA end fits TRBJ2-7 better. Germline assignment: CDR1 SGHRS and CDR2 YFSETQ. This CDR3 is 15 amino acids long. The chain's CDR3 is CASSWGTSGRNEQYF. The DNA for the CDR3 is TGCGCCAGCAGCTGGGGGACTAGCGGGAGAAACGAGCAGTACTTC.

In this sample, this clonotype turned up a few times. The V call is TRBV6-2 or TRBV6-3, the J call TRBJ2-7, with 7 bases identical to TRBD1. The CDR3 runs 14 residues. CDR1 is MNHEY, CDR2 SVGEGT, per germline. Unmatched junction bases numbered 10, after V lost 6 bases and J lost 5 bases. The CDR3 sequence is CASSRQGNGDEQYF. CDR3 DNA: TGTGCCAGCAGCCGACAGGGAAATGGCGACGAGCAGTACTTC.

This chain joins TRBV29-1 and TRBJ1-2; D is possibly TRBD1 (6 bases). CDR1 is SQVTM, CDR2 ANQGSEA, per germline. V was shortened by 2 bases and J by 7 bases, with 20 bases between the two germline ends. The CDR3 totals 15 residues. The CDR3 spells CSVESDRNVLSGYTF. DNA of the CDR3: TGCAGCGTTGAATCAGACAGGAACGTATTGTCTGGCTACACCTTC.

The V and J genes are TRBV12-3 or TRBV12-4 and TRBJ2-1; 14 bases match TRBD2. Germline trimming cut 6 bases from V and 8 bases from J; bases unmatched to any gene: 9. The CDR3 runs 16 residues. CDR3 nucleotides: TGTGCCAGCAGCCTGGGACTAGCGGGGGTGGTATATGAGCAGTTCTTC. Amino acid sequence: CASSLGLAGVVYEQFF.

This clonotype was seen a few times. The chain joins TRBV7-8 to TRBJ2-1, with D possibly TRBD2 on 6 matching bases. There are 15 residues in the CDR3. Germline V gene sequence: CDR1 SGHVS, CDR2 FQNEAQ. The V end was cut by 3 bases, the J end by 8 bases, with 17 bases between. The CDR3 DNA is TGTGCCAGCAGCTTGAGGCGGGACCGTGTCTATGAGCAGTTCTTC. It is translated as CASSLRRDRVYEQFF.

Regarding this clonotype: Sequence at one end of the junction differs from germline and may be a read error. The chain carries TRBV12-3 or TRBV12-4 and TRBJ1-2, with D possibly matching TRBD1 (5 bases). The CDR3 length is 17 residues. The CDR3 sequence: CASSLGAGLLTYYGYTF. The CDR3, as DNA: TGTGCCAGCAGCTTAGGAGCAGGGTTGCTAACATACTATGGCTACACCTTC.

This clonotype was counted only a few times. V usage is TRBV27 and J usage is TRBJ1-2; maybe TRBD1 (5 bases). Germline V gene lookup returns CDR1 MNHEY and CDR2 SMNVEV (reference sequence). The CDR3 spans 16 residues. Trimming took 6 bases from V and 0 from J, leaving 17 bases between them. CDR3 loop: CASREPRGSPNYGYTF. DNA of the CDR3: TGTGCCAGCAGAGAGCCGAGGGGCAGCCCTAACTATGGCTACACCTTC.

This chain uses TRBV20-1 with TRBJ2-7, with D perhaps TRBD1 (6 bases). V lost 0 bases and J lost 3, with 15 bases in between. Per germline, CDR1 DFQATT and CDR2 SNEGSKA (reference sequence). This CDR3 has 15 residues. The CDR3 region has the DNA TGCAGTGCTAGAGAGCCGGGGACACCTGGCTACGAGCAGTACTTC. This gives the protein CSAREPGTPGYEQYF.